What follows are 14 T cell receptor beta chains derived from one specimen sequenced in a study of blood T cell repertoires in COVID-19. Only in-frame clones appear in the TCRdb table, and some are missing; sequencing was by immunoSEQ multiplex PCR. The sample carries about 150,000 clones, approximately 84% recorded once. Sequenced: peripheral blood. These receptors originate from a human donor in a cohort sampled during active COVID-19.

The chain couples TRBV6-1 to TRBJ2-6; 10 nucleotides align to TRBD1. The V and J ends lost 4 bases and 2 bases, in that order; junction bases with no gene match: 11. In germline, CDR1 is MNHNS, CDR2 SASEGT. This CDR3 region has 19 residues. CDR3 sequence (DNA): TGTGCCAGCAGTGCGAAAGGGACAGGGGATAGAGCTGGGGCCAACGTCCTGACTTTC. Translated: CASSAKGTGDRAGANVLTF.

The CDR3 is CASRAEAKNIQYF. The DNA of the CDR3 is TGTGCCAGCAGGGCAGAAGCCAAAAACATTCAGTACTTC. The V call is TRBV6-5, the J call TRBJ2-4; D remains ambiguous. CDR1 is MNHEY and CDR2 is SVGAGI in the germline V gene. This CDR3 is 13 amino acids long. The V end was cut by 6 bases, the J end by 0 bases, with 6 bases between.

This clone is deemed medium-sized. The chain couples TRBV6-2 or TRBV6-3 to TRBJ2-5; 9 bases fit TRBD2. The CDR3 sequence is 20 residues long. Looked up from germline, CDR1 is MNHEY and CDR2 is SVGEGT. With 2 bases clipped from V and 4 bases from J, the junction kept 20 bases outside the gene matches. CDR3 residues: CASSYERASGTPKGIETQYF. In DNA, the CDR3 is TGTGCCAGCAGTTACGAACGAGCTAGCGGGACCCCCAAGGGTATAGAGACCCAGTACTTC.

The chain combines TRBV5-6 with TRBJ2-2; 8 positions agree with TRBD2. The J segment lost 5 bases and the V segment lost 4 bases, leaving 7 bases of the junction unmatched. This CDR3 spans 15 amino acids. Germline CDR1 and CDR2: SGHDT and YYEEEE. CDR3 sequence reads: CASSPGGPRTGELFF. The CDR3 region has the DNA TGTGCCAGCAGCCCGGGGGGGCCTAGGACCGGGGAGCTGTTTTTT.

This chain's CDR3 is CASSQQGSGNTIYF. In DNA, the CDR3 is TGTGCCAGCAGCCAACAGGGCTCTGGAAACACCATATATTTT. The gene calls are TRBV21-1 and TRBJ1-3; TRBD1 is taken as the D call from the table, unchecked against the DNA. TRBV21-1 is designated a pseudogene. This CDR3 is built from 14 residues.

The chain recombines TRBV27 with TRBJ2-2; TRBD2 is a possible D gene (5 bases). The CDR3 has 15 amino acids. V lost 8 bases and J lost 1, with 14 bases in between. Germline CDR1 reads MNHEY; CDR2 reads SMNVEV (reference sequence). The CDR3 protein is CASSNTGRNTGELFF. CDR3 in DNA: TGTGCCAGCTCCAACACGGGGAGGAACACCGGGGAGCTGTTTTTT.

The genes are TRBV13 and TRBJ2-1; 10 bases are a match to TRBD2. Germline CDR1 reads PRHDT; CDR2 reads FYEKMQ (reference sequence). The CDR3 has 16 residues. With 4 bases clipped from V and 4 bases from J, the junction kept 7 bases outside the gene matches. The CDR3 protein is CASSYPGLALYNEQFF. In nucleotides, the CDR3 is TGTGCCAGCAGCTACCCGGGACTAGCGTTGTACAATGAGCAGTTCTTC.

V usage is TRBV7-6 and J usage is TRBJ1-1; 9 nucleotides match TRBD1. The CDR3 is 17 amino acids. CDR1 is SGHVS, CDR2 FNYEAQ, per germline. V dropped 0 bases and J dropped 4; count of bases not matched to a gene: 9. CDR3: CASSLADGQGLGTEAFF. In DNA, the CDR3 is TGTGCCAGCAGCTTAGCTGACGGACAGGGGTTGGGCACTGAAGCTTTCTTT.

This clone occurred once. CDR3 DNA: TGTGCCAGCAGTGAGCGGGACAGGGGCACTGAAGCTTTCTTT. It yields the protein CASSERDRGTEAFF. The genes are TRBV2 and TRBJ1-1; the match to TRBD1 covers 10 bases. CDR1 and CDR2 from the germline V gene are SNHLY and FYNNEI. There are 14 residues in the CDR3. Losses at the gene ends were 3 bases for V and 4 bases for J; bases not matched to a gene: 2.

This chain joins TRBV7-9 and TRBJ1-6, with D hard to call. Trimming took off 3 bases at V and 0 bases at J, with 15 bases between the two ends. The CDR3 extends over 18 amino acids. Germline V CDR1 and CDR2: SEHNR, FQNEAQ (reference sequence). CDR3 sequence reads: CASSFRDKKSSYNSPLHF. The CDR3 nucleotides read TGTGCCAGCAGCTTCCGTGACAAAAAGAGCTCCTATAATTCACCCCTCCACTTT.

This CDR3 reads CASSEGRRGEKLFF. The CDR3 nucleotides are TGTGCCAGCAGCGAGGGCCGCCGGGGTGAAAAACTGTTTTTT. V is TRBV9 and J is TRBJ1-4, with unresolved D. Between the trimmed V and J ends, which lost 3 bases and 7 bases, there was a span of 13 bases. CDR3 size: 14 residues. Germline V gene lookup returns CDR1 SGDLS and CDR2 YYNGEE.

The chain links TRBV28 to TRBJ2-5; D is unclear. This CDR3 comprises 13 residues. V was pared by 7 bases and J by 0 bases, with 9 bases between. Germline V gene sequence: CDR1 MDHEN, CDR2 SYDVKM. This chain's CDR3 is CASKRSDQETQYF. Written as DNA, the CDR3 is TGTGCCAGCAAGCGTTCGGACCAAGAGACCCAGTACTTC.

The chain has TRBV2 and TRBJ2-7; a possible D gene is TRBD1 (6 bases). The CDR3 consists of 16 residues. The germline CDR1 and CDR2 sequences are SNHLY and FYNNEI. Trimming removed 8 bases at V and 3 bases at J, with 23 bases between. CDR3 protein: CASASHLQGRDYEQYF. The CDR3 DNA sequence: TGTGCCAGCGCTTCTCACCTACAGGGAAGAGACTACGAGCAGTACTTC.

The chain joins TRBV9 to TRBJ1-4; TRBD1 is a possible D gene (6 bases). The CDR3 is made up of 15 amino acids. V was clipped by 2 bases and J by 6 bases, with 14 bases between them. Germline V gives CDR1 SGDLS, CDR2 YYNGEE. The CDR3, as DNA: TGTGCCAGCAGCGTTTTCTTGGGGGCTGATGAAAAACTGTTTTTT. It yields the protein CASSVFLGADEKLFF.